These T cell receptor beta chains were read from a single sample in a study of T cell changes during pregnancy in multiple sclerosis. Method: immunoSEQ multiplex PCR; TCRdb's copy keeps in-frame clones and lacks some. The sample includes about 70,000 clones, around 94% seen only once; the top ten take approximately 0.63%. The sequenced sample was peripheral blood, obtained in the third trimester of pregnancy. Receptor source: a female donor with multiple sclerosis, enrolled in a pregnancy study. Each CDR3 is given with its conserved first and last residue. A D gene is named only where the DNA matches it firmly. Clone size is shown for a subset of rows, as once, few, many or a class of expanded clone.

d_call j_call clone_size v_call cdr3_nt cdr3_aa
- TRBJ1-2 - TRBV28 TGTGCCAGCAGTTCTGAGGGCTACACCTTC CASSSEGYTF
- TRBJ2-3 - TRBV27 TGTGCCAGCAGTGCGGTGGGGCAGGGCAGGTTCACAGATACGCAGTATTTT CASSAVGQGRFTDTQYF
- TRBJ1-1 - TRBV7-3 TGTGCCAGCAGCTCAGCGGCGAACACTGAAGCTTTCTTT CASSSAANTEAFF
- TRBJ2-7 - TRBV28 TGTGCCAGCAGTTCCGACAGCTACGAGCAGTACTTC CASSSDSYEQYF
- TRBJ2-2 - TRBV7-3 TGTGCCAGCAGCTTAAACAGTCCAATGAACACCGGGGAGCTGTTTTTT CASSLNSPMNTGELFF
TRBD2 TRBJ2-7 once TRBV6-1 TGTGCCAGCAGTGAATTCGGAGGAGGGCGGGAGGAGCAGTACTTC CASSEFGGGREEQYF
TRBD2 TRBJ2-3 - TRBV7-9 TGTGCCAGCAGCCCCTATAGCGGGGGGGAACCAGATACGCAGTATTTT CASSPYSGGEPDTQYF
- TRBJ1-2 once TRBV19 TGTGCCAGTAGTATAGATCCGGTACAGCCCTATGGCTACACCTTC CASSIDPVQPYGYTF
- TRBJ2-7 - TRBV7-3 TGTGCCAGCAGCTTAATGCGGGAAGGAGAGCAGTACTTC CASSLMREGEQYF
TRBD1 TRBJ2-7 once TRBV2 TGTGCCAGCACTTCGGGGACGGACAGGGTCAAATCCTACGAGCAGTACTTC CASTSGTDRVKSYEQYF
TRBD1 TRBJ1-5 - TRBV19 TGTGCCAGTAGAGGGACAGTTCATAGCAATCAGCCCCAGCATTTT CASRGTVHSNQPQHF
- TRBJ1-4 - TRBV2 TGTGCCAGCAGTGTAGGGGCAACTAATGAAAAACTGTTTTTT CASSVGATNEKLFF
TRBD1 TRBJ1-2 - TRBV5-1 TGCGCCAGCAGCGAGGGACAGTTAAACTATGGCTACACCTTC CASSEGQLNYGYTF
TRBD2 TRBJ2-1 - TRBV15 TGTGCCACCAGCATAATCAGCGGGGGCCCTTCCAGAAGTGAGCAGTTCTTC CATSIISGGPSRSEQFF
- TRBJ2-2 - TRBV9 TGTGCCAGCAGCGCATGGGACTCCAACACCGGGGAGCTGTTTTTT CASSAWDSNTGELFF
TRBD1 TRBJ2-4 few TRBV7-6 TGTGCCAGCAGCCCAGCGACAGGGGAGGCCAAAAACATTCAGTACTTC CASSPATGEAKNIQYF
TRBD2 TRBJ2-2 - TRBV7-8 TGTGCCAGCAGCTTAGCTGGGGAGGGTTTGAACACCGGGGAGCTGTTTTTT CASSLAGEGLNTGELFF
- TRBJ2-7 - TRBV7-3 TGTGCCAGCAGCCCCCGAAGGGGCCCCTACGAGCAGTACTTC CASSPRRGPYEQYF
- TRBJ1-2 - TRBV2 TGTGCCAGCGCCAAAGAGATGTCGGACTATGGCTACACCTTC CASAKEMSDYGYTF
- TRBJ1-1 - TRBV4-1 TGCGCCAGCAGCCAAGAAAGGGGTCTTGGAGCTTTCTTT CASSQERGLGAFF
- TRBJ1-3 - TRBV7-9 TGTGCCAGCAGGCTCAGTTCCCGATCTGGAAACACCATATATTTT CASRLSSRSGNTIYF
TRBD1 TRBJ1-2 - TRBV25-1 TGTGCCAGCAGTGAATCGGGCAGGGGGCGCATCAAGAACTATGGCTACACCTTC CASSESGRGRIKNYGYTF
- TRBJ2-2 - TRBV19 TGTGCCAGTAGAACAGAAACCGGGGAGCTGTTTTTT CASRTETGELFF
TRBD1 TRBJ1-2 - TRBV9 TGTGCCAGCAGCGTAGCTCCTGACAGGGAGCTAAATCCCCGCTATGGCTACACCTTC CASSVAPDRELNPRYGYTF
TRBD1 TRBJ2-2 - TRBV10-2 TGCGCCAGCTGGGAGGACAGGGCCAGCGGGGAGCTGTTTTTT CASWEDRASGELFF
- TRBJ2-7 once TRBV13 TGTGCCAGCAGCACTCGGACAGAAGCCTCCTACGAGCAGTACTTC CASSTRTEASYEQYF
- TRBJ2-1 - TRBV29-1 TGCTTAGGAGGGAGTAGGAGTGAGCAGTTCTTC CLGGSRSEQFF
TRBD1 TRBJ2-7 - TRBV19 TGTGCCAGTAGTTCCATGGGGACAGAGAGATCCTACGAGCAGTACTTC CASSSMGTERSYEQYF
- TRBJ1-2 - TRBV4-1 TGCGCCAGCAGCCAAGGACAGGACAGATACTATGGCTACACCTTC CASSQGQDRYYGYTF
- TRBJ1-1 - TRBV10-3 TGTGCCACGGGGAGGAACGCTGAAGCTTTCTTT CATGRNAEAFF
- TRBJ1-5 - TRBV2 TGTGCCAGCAGTGAGAGGAGATCCAATCAGCCCCAGCATTTT CASSERRSNQPQHF
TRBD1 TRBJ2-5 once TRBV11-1 TGTGCCAGCAGCTTAGGTCCCGGACAGGGGATCTCTGAGACCCAGTACTTC CASSLGPGQGISETQYF
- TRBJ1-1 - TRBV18 TGTGCCAGCTCACCTCTCTCGATGGGGGCAGGGGAGTCTGAAGCTTTCTTT CASSPLSMGAGESEAFF
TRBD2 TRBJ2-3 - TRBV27 TGTGCCAGCAGGCGACTAGCGGGAGATACGCAGTATTTT CASRRLAGDTQYF
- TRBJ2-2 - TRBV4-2 TGTGCCAGCAGCCAACCTGACAGGCTGGGCACCGGGGAGCTGTTTTTT CASSQPDRLGTGELFF
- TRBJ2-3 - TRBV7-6 TGTGCCAGCAGTCTAGCCCCTAGCACAGATACGCAGTATTTT CASSLAPSTDTQYF
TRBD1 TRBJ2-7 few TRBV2 TGTGCCAGCATCGACCGGGACAGGGCCACCTACGAGCAGTACTTC CASIDRDRATYEQYF
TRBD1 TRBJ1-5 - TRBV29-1 TGCAGCGTTGAAGGACAGGGGAACCAGCCCCAGCATTTT CSVEGQGNQPQHF
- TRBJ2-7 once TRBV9 TGTGCCAGCAGCGTAGGACCCCAGGGGGGCCTCTCCTACGAGCAGTACTTC CASSVGPQGGLSYEQYF
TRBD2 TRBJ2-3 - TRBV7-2 TGTGCCAGCAGCTTAAACGGGGGGGCGGGCACAGATACGCAGTATTTT CASSLNGGAGTDTQYF
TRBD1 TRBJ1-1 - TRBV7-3 TGTGCCAGCAGCCGACCCCCATTGGACAGGGGGGGCACTGAAGCTTTCTTT CASSRPPLDRGGTEAFF
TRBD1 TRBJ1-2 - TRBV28 TGTGCCAGCACCCTACGGGACACAGGGGGACTGGGTGGCTACACCTTC CASTLRDTGGLGGYTF
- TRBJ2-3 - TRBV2 TGTGCCAGCGGATGGACTGCCCAAGATACGCAGTATTTT CASGWTAQDTQYF
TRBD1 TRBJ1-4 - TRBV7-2 TGTGCCAGCACCCAAACTGGGACAGGGGCCGAAAAACTGTTTTTT CASTQTGTGAEKLFF
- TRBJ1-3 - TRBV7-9 TGTGCCAGCAGCTTAGCGAGGGATCCTGGAAACACCATATATTTT CASSLARDPGNTIYF